These 16 T cell receptor beta chains originate from one sample sequenced in a study of T cells after posttransplantation cyclophosphamide. Cells defined as naive were viable CD3+CD4+ or CD3+CD8+ and CCR7+CD45RA+CD45RO-CD95-CD27+CD28+. Sequencing used immunoSEQ multiplex PCR; TCRdb keeps in-frame clones, though not all of them. The sample yields 30,000 or so clones, around 90% seen once. Sequencing was carried out using naive CD4+ T cells sorted from PBMCs. The receptors here all came from a woman aged 55 to 70 in good health, CMV-negative, and a related stem cell transplant donor.

The chain uses TRBV6-6 and TRBJ1-3, with TRBD1 as a possible D gene (5 bases). This CDR3 contains 15 residues. V was clipped by 2 bases and J by 1 base, with 9 bases between them. CDR1 MNHNY and CDR2 SVGAGI come from the germline V gene (reference sequence). This CDR3 reads CASSYQGVSGNTIYF. CDR3 bases: TGTGCCAGCAGTTACCAAGGGGTATCTGGAAACACCATATATTTT.

CDR3 residues: CASSPHYEQYF. CDR3 nucleotide sequence: TGTGCCAGCAGCCCACACTACGAGCAGTACTTC. The chain is built from TRBV16 and TRBJ2-7; D is undetermined. CDR1 is KGHSY, CDR2 FQNENV, per germline. The CDR3 is 11 amino acids. Trimming took 4 bases from V and 3 from J, leaving 4 bases between them.

The chain employs TRBV27 and TRBJ2-1; D remains unclear. Germline V CDR1 and CDR2: MNHEY, SMNVEV (reference sequence). CDR3 size: 13 residues. V dropped 0 bases and J dropped 5 bases, with 5 bases sitting between them. The CDR3 bases are TGTGCCAGCAGTTTATCCGAGGACAATGAGCAGTTCTTC. This gives the protein CASSLSEDNEQFF.

The chain uses TRBV7-9 and TRBJ1-2; 8 bases line up with TRBD1. From germline, CDR1 is SEHNR and CDR2 FQNEAQ (reference sequence). The length of the CDR3 is 17 residues. Losses at the gene ends were 5 bases for V and 4 bases for J; bases not matched to a gene: 15. The CDR3 protein is CASSRTGQVLSGYGYTF. CDR3 DNA sequence: TGTGCCAGCAGCCGAACGGGACAGGTCCTTTCAGGCTATGGCTACACCTTC.

The chain has TRBV6-5 and TRBJ1-2; D ambiguous. V lost 6 bases and J 3 bases, leaving 11 bases between the germline ends. The CDR3 contains 13 residues. Germline V gives CDR1 MNHEY, CDR2 SVGAGI. The CDR3 DNA sequence: TGTGCCAGCAGGCCCCAGATTTACTATGGCTACACCTTC. This encodes CASRPQIYYGYTF.

V usage is TRBV28 and J usage is TRBJ1-4; 9 bases map to TRBD1. Germline CDR1 and CDR2: MDHEN and SYDVKM. The length of the CDR3 is 15 residues. Germline trimming cut 5 bases from V and 6 bases from J; bases unmatched to any gene: 7. In DNA, the CDR3 is TGTGCCAGCAGTCCAGGGGACAGGGCGGATGAAAAACTGTTTTTT. It codes for CASSPGDRADEKLFF.

V usage is TRBV7-2 and J usage is TRBJ1-2; 8 nucleotides agree with TRBD1. V was clipped by 4 bases and J by 4 bases; unmatched bases: 8. Germline loops: CDR1 SGHTA, CDR2 FQGNSA. CDR3 size: 15 residues. The CDR3 reads CASSYPDRGGYGYTF. As DNA, the CDR3 is TGTGCCAGCAGCTACCCCGACAGGGGCGGCTATGGCTACACCTTC.

The rearrangement links TRBV5-4 to TRBJ2-5, with TRBD1 matching over 7 bases. Germline values: CDR1 SGHNT, CDR2 YYREEE (reference sequence). The CDR3 has 18 residues. After removal of 4 bases from V and 4 bases from J, the junction contained 19 bases not matched to a gene. CDR3 nucleotides: TGTGCCAGCAGCCGACGACAGGGAACCGGGCCGACTGGAGAGACCCAGTACTTC. This translates into CASSRRQGTGPTGETQYF.

This clone has just a few counts. This chain joins TRBV10-2 and TRBJ1-5; 9 bases fit TRBD1. Germline V gives CDR1 WSHSY, CDR2 SAAADI. The CDR3 is 17 amino acids. The ends lost 5 bases at V and 6 bases at J; junction bases unmatched: 14. The CDR3 spells CASSRMWGQGIFQPQHF. In DNA form, the CDR3 reads TGCGCCAGCAGTCGTATGTGGGGACAGGGAATCTTTCAGCCCCAGCATTTT.

The chain links TRBV7-9 to TRBJ2-5; TRBD1 is a possible D gene (6 bases). Trimming cost V 4 bases and J 0 bases, with 21 bases left between them. The length of the CDR3 is 18 residues. The germline gives CDR1 SEHNR, CDR2 FQNEAQ (reference sequence). The CDR3 spells CASSSWTASQRYQETQYF. Written as DNA, the CDR3 is TGTGCCAGCAGCTCATGGACAGCCAGCCAACGATACCAAGAGACCCAGTACTTC.

The chain employs TRBV4-1 and TRBJ1-1; maybe TRBD1 (5 bases). This CDR3 is 14 amino acids long. The germline V gene encodes CDR1 MGHRA and CDR2 YSYEKL. Trimming took off 0 bases at V and 4 bases at J, with 9 bases between the two ends. The CDR3 loop reads CASSQDRVPTEAFF. The CDR3 nucleotides are TGCGCCAGCAGCCAAGACAGGGTACCCACTGAAGCTTTCTTT.

The CDR3 protein is CASRLAGDLNEQFF. The CDR3, as DNA: TGTGCCAGCAGGCTAGCGGGCGACCTGAATGAGCAGTTCTTC. The chain joins TRBV19 to TRBJ2-1; 8 bases match TRBD2. Germline V gene data show CDR1 as LNHDA and CDR2 as SQIVND (reference sequence). The CDR3 consists of 14 residues. The ends lost 9 bases at V and 7 bases at J; junction bases unmatched: 11.

The chain links TRBV18 to TRBJ1-1, with TRBD1 identical over 7 bases. CDR3 length: 14 amino acids. Germline-derived CDR1 and CDR2 are KGHSH and LQKENI. Trimming cost V 8 bases and J 2 bases; bases outside gene matches: 8. DNA for the CDR3: TGTGCCAGCGGGCTGGACAGGACTAACACTGAAGCTTTCTTT. Protein sequence: CASGLDRTNTEAFF. The entire variable domain, with the rest obtained from reference TRBV18 and TRBJ1-1, is as follows: NAGVMQNPRHLVRRRGQEARLRCSPMKGHSHVYWYRQLPEEGLKFMVYLQKENIIDESGMPKERFSAEFPKEGPSILRIQQVVRGDSAAYFCASGLDRTNTEAFFGQGTRLTVV.

The rearrangement links TRBV7-9 to TRBJ2-1; maybe TRBD2 (6 bases). CDR3 length: 19 amino acids. The germline V and J ends were trimmed by 5 bases and 0 bases, with 23 bases remaining between them. The germline V gene encodes CDR1 SEHNR and CDR2 FQNEAQ (reference sequence). As DNA, the CDR3 is TGTGCCAGCAGCCCAGGGCGGGGTGCGGGGTGGAGCTCCTACAATGAGCAGTTCTTC. Translating it yields CASSPGRGAGWSSYNEQFF.

The rearrangement joins TRBV5-1 to TRBJ2-7; the match to TRBD1 covers 9 bases. J lost 0 bases, V lost 0 bases, and 4 bases had no gene match. Germline V lookup: CDR1 SGHRS, CDR2 YFSETQ. The CDR3 extends over 16 amino acids. The CDR3 sequence is CASSLELGQGSYEQYF. In DNA form, the CDR3 reads TGCGCCAGCAGCTTGGAATTGGGACAGGGCTCCTACGAGCAGTACTTC.

The chain is built from TRBV10-2 and TRBJ1-2; TRBD1 matches 7 bases. The CDR3 is 15 residues long. Germline lookup yields CDR1 WSHSY and CDR2 SAAADI. V was pared by 8 bases and J by 7 bases, with 16 bases of the junction left unmatched. In nucleotides, the CDR3 is TGCGCCAGCTTTCGGGGGGGTTCGACAGGGTTTGGCTACACCTTC. Amino acid sequence: CASFRGGSTGFGYTF.